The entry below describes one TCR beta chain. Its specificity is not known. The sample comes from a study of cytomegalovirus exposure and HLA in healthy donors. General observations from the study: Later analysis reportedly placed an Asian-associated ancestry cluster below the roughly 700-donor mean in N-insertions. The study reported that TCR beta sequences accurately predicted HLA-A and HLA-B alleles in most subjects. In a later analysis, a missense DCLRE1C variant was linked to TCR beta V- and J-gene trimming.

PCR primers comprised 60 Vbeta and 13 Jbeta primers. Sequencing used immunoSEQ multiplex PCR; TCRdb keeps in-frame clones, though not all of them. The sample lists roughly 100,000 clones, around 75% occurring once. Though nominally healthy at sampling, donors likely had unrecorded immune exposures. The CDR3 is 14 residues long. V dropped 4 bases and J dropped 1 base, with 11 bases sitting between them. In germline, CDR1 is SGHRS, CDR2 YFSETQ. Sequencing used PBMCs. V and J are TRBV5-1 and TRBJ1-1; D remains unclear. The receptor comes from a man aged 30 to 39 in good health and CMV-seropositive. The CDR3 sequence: CASSTGSGNTEAFF. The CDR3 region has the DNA TGCGCCAGCAGCACCGGGTCGGGGAACACTGAAGCTTTCTTT.